This T cell receptor beta chain comes out of a study of blood T cell repertoires in COVID-19. This table comes from immunoSEQ multiplex PCR, and its TCRdb copy is limited to in-frame clones, with some not included. The sample holds about 300,000 clones, roughly 86% seen once. Trimming shortened V by 0 bases and J by 5 bases, and 7 bases separated the two germline ends. CDR1 and CDR2 from the germline V gene are MNHEY and SMNVEV (reference sequence). The CDR3 totals 13 residues. Source material: peripheral blood. This clonotype was obtained from a woman aged 25 to 39 with COVID-19, enrolled during active disease. This chain connects TRBV27 to TRBJ2-5, with D unclear. CDR3 loop: CASSLSRSETQYF. For the CDR3, the DNA is TGTGCCAGCAGTTTATCGAGGAGCGAGACCCAGTACTTC.